One and the same sample provided the 20 T cell receptor beta chains below, sequenced in a study of T cells after yellow fever vaccination. Via MiXCR, TCRdb re-called the 5' RACE reads, giving one row per CDR3 protein. The sample shows approximately 550,000 distinct CDR3 sequences, roughly 14% of them seen only once. This specimen was PBMCs, taken on the day of the yellow fever booster vaccination. Receptor source: a man aged 25-45 years who received the YFV17D yellow fever vaccine.

The genes are TRBV30 and TRBJ1-4; D is unclear. Deletions cut 5 bases from V and 4 bases from J, with 5 bases between. The germline gives CDR1 GTSNPN, CDR2 SVGIG (reference sequence). This CDR3 is built from 11 residues. In DNA, the CDR3 is TGTGCCTGGGCCCTTAATGAAAAACTGTTTTTT. Residues: CAWALNEKLFF.

Ten or more counts support this clonotype. V is TRBV20-1 and J is TRBJ2-5; TRBD1 agrees at 7 bases. V gave up 0 bases and J gave up 4 bases; unmatched junction bases: 5. CDR1 DFQATT and CDR2 SNEGSKA come from the germline V gene (reference sequence). The CDR3 sequence is 14 residues long. The CDR3 reads CSARDSTGPETQYF. CDR3 sequence (DNA): TGCAGTGCTAGAGATTCGACAGGGCCAGAGACCCAGTACTTC.

This chain joins TRBV7-9 and TRBJ1-1, with TRBD1 identical over 7 bases. V lost 5 bases, J lost 1 base, and 7 bases stayed unmatched. Per germline, CDR1 SEHNR and CDR2 FQNEAQ (reference sequence). The CDR3 length is 15 residues. CDR3 nucleotides: TGTGCCAGCAGCGTAATAAACAGGGGGAACACTGAAGCTTTCTTT. Protein sequence: CASSVINRGNTEAFF.

This clonotype was observed a few times. CDR3 sequence reads: CASSFKDVNQPQHF. The DNA for the CDR3 is TGTGCCAGCAGCTTCAAGGACGTAAATCAGCCCCAGCATTTT. The chain combines TRBV5-6 with TRBJ1-5; the D is unclear. The length of the CDR3 is 14 residues. V was pared by 2 bases and J by 4 bases, with 10 bases between. From germline, CDR1 is SGHDT and CDR2 YYEEEE.

This clonotype came up a few times. The chain carries TRBV4-3 and TRBJ2-7, with no clear D. CDR1 LGHNA and CDR2 YSLEER come from the germline V gene. CDR3 size: 13 residues. The V end lost 2 bases, the J end lost 6 bases, and 11 bases lay between the germline ends. CDR3 loop: CASSQWVATEQYF. In DNA, the CDR3 is TGCGCCAGCAGCCAATGGGTAGCCACCGAGCAGTACTTC.

This clonotype was seen a few times. The gene calls are TRBV7-2 and TRBJ2-3, with TRBD1 matching over 12 bases. Germline V gene lookup returns CDR1 SGHTA and CDR2 FQGNSA. The length of the CDR3 is 14 residues. V shed 4 bases and J 7 bases; nucleotides not matched to a gene: 3. The CDR3 here is CASSWGQGANTQYF. The CDR3 bases are TGTGCCAGCAGCTGGGGACAGGGGGCAAATACGCAGTATTTT. Variable domain in full (rest from reference TRBV7-2 and TRBJ2-3): GAGVSQSPSNKVTEKGKDVELRCDPISGHTALYWYRQSLGQGLEFLIYFQGNSAPDKSGLPSDRFSAERTGGSVSTLTIQRTQQEDSAVYLCASSWGQGANTQYFGPGTRLTVL.

This clonotype was counted only a few times. The chain links TRBV7-2 to TRBJ2-7; TRBD1 matches 8 bases. CDR1 is SGHTA and CDR2 is FQGNSA in the germline V gene. With V trimmed by 3 bases and J by 7 bases, 8 bases remained unmatched. The length of the CDR3 is 14 residues. The CDR3 DNA reads as TGTGCCAGCAGCTTGTACAGGGGGGCAGGAGAGCAGTACTTC. Protein product: CASSLYRGAGEQYF.

This clonotype was recorded a few times. This CDR3 reads CASSQAGPSEQYF. DNA for the CDR3: TGTGCCAGCAGCCAAGCTGGCCCGAGCGAGCAGTACTTC. The chain links TRBV3-1 to TRBJ2-7; D ambiguous. V dropped 1 base and J dropped 6 bases, with 10 bases sitting between them. The CDR3 extends over 13 amino acids. Germline CDR1 is LGHDT and CDR2 is YNNKEL (reference sequence).

The gene calls are TRBV3-1 and TRBJ1-1; D call uncertain. The ends were cut back, 4 bases at V and 11 bases at J, with 26 bases in the middle. The CDR3 runs 16 residues. Germline-derived CDR1 and CDR2 are LGHDT and YNNKEL (reference sequence). The CDR3 is CASSLHSSLRRAEAFF. CDR3 bases: TGTGCCAGCAGCCTCCACAGCAGCCTCAGGCGGGCGGAGGCTTTCTTT. The entire variable domain, with the rest obtained from reference TRBV3-1 and TRBJ1-1, is as follows: DTAVSQTPKYLVTQMGNDKSIKCEQNLGHDTMYWYKQDSKKFLKIMFSYNNKELIINETVPNRFSPKSPDKAHLNLHINSLELGDSAVYFCASSLHSSLRRAEAFFGQGTRLTVV.

The CDR3 loop is CSVALGGGAETQYF. CDR3 in DNA: TGCAGCGTTGCACTGGGAGGGGGGGCAGAGACCCAGTACTTC. The chain combines TRBV29-1 with TRBJ2-5; D perhaps matches TRBD2 (7 bases). Germline lookup yields CDR1 SQVTM and CDR2 ANQGSEA. V was trimmed by 4 bases and J by 4 bases, leaving 16 bases between them. The length of the CDR3 is 14 residues.

The rearrangement links TRBV20-1 to TRBJ2-1, with TRBD2 matching 11 bases. CDR1 and CDR2 from the germline V gene are DFQATT and SNEGSKA (reference sequence). V gave up 4 bases and J gave up 0 bases; unmatched junction bases: 11. This CDR3 has 18 amino acids. The DNA of the CDR3 is TGCAGTGCTAAGGGTGGGACTAGCGGAGTGAGCTCCTACAATGAGCAGTTCTTC. Its translation is CSAKGGTSGVSSYNEQFF.

The J gene is TRBJ2-1, the V gene TRBV10-3; 7 nucleotides align to TRBD2. CDR3 size: 14 residues. Per germline, CDR1 ENHRY and CDR2 SYGVKD. With 4 bases clipped from V and 4 bases from J, the junction kept 4 bases outside the gene matches. The CDR3 nucleotides read TGTGCCATCAGTGGCCAGCGGGAATACAATGAGCAGTTCTTC. This gives the protein CAISGQREYNEQFF.

The chain has TRBV4-3 and TRBJ2-1, with D uncertain. This CDR3 region has 13 residues. The V gene lost 5 bases and the J gene lost 3 bases, with 8 bases spanning the gap. The germline gives CDR1 LGHNA, CDR2 YSLEER. As DNA, the CDR3 is TGCGCCAGCAGCATCGGATTCTACAATGAGCAGTTCTTC. It encodes CASSIGFYNEQFF.

This clonotype turned up a few times. The rearrangement links TRBV5-6 to TRBJ2-7; 8 nucleotides align to TRBD2. The CDR3 extends over 18 amino acids. Germline-derived CDR1 and CDR2 are SGHDT and YYEEEE. V lost 0 bases, J lost 1 base, and 12 bases stayed unmatched. CDR3 region: CASSLDRGLDTYSYEQYF. The CDR3 DNA reads as TGTGCCAGCAGCTTGGATCGGGGACTAGACACCTATTCCTACGAGCAGTACTTC.

This clonotype was counted between two and nine times. The J gene is TRBJ2-7, the V gene TRBV7-2; 7 nucleotides agree with TRBD1. This CDR3 region has 14 residues. Germline CDR1 and CDR2: SGHTA and FQGNSA. V was clipped by 4 bases and J by 0 bases; unmatched bases: 3. The CDR3 bases are TGTGCCAGCAGCTATTACAGGGGCTCCTACGAGCAGTACTTC. Encoded protein: CASSYYRGSYEQYF.

The rearrangement uses TRBV15 and TRBJ1-3; D uncertain. The V end lost 4 bases, the J end lost 1 base, and 11 bases lay between the germline ends. CDR3 length: 15 amino acids. From germline, CDR1 is LNHNV and CDR2 YYDKDF (reference sequence). The CDR3 region is CATSKDRGSGNTIYF. CDR3 nucleotides: TGTGCCACCAGCAAAGATCGAGGGTCTGGAAACACCATATATTTT.

This clonotype was seen ten or more times. The DNA for the CDR3 is TGTGCCTGGAGTGCGGGACGAAGGTTTCCGGATGAGCAGTTCTTC. As protein: CAWSAGRRFPDEQFF. V gene TRBV30 combines with J gene TRBJ2-1; D is possibly TRBD1 or TRBD2 (5 bases each). The CDR3 sequence is 15 residues long. In germline, CDR1 is GTSNPN, CDR2 SVGIG (reference sequence). Trimming took off 1 base at V and 8 bases at J, with 18 bases between the two ends.

This clonotype was seen a few times. The chain couples TRBV5-4 to TRBJ2-1; 7 bases are shared with TRBD1. V lost 4 bases and J lost 5; bases outside the gene matches: 9. Germline V gene lookup returns CDR1 SGHNT and CDR2 YYREEE (reference sequence). The CDR3 has 15 residues. The CDR3 DNA reads as TGTGCCAGCAGCGCGGGCTGGGACAGCAACAATGAGCAGTTCTTC. Its protein product is CASSAGWDSNNEQFF.

This clonotype was observed a handful of times. The genes are TRBV6-1 and TRBJ2-1, with D possibly called TRBD1 or TRBD2 (5 bases each). The CDR3 covers 15 residues. V was shortened by 10 bases and J by 3 bases, with 19 bases between the two germline ends. CDR1 and CDR2 (germline): MNHNS, SASEGT. The CDR3 is CAINRGERSYNEQFF. The CDR3 coding sequence is TGTGCCATCAACCGGGGCGAGCGGAGCTACAATGAGCAGTTCTTC.

The chain has TRBV10-3 and TRBJ2-4, with a possible D match to TRBD2 (6 bases). Trimming pared 2 bases from V and 0 bases from J, leaving 14 bases between. This CDR3 is built from 17 residues. Germline loops: CDR1 ENHRY, CDR2 SYGVKD. The CDR3 DNA reads TGTGCCATCAGTGAGAGGGGCGGGGAACTAGCCAAAAACATTCAGTACTTC. It encodes CAISERGGELAKNIQYF.